Listed below are T cell receptor beta chains from one sample, sequenced in a study of T cell responses to AZD1222 COVID-19 vaccine. Profiled with immunoSEQ multiplex PCR; TCRdb holds only in-frame clones, not every one. Counted here are approximately 190,000 clones, under 95% occurring once; the ten biggest clones make up approximately 0.97%. This specimen consisted of peripheral blood, obtained on day 0 of AZD1222 vaccination. All receptors come from an adult in good health. The CDR3 runs from the conserved cysteine through the conserved F or W.

V gene: TRBV4-1; J gene: TRBJ2-7; CDR3 protein: CASSQDLFGEQYF
V gene: TRBV28; J gene: TRBJ2-7; CDR3 protein: CASSLSLTGSYEQYF
V gene: TRBV27; J gene: TRBJ2-5; CDR3 protein: CASSFVQGQGETQYF
V gene: TRBV24-1; J gene: TRBJ2-5; CDR3 protein: CATANFGEGAEETQYF
V gene: TRBV6-7; J gene: TRBJ1-3; CDR3 protein: CASIFDRRCSGNTIYF
V gene: TRBV6-5; J gene: TRBJ2-3; CDR3 protein: CASSFDSGTDTQYF
V gene: TRBV6-4; J gene: TRBJ1-5; CDR3 protein: CASSAGTPNQPQHF
V gene: TRBV14; J gene: TRBJ1-3; CDR3 protein: CASSQDRLVFGGTGNTIYF
V gene: TRBV28; J gene: TRBJ1-2; CDR3 protein: CASRPRGLNYGYTF
V gene: TRBV9; J gene: TRBJ1-3; CDR3 protein: CASSVLDSYSGNTIYF
V gene: TRBV2; J gene: TRBJ2-2; CDR3 protein: CASTERWLAGGITGELFF
V gene: TRBV7-2; J gene: TRBJ2-5; CDR3 protein: CASSLAGLAEETQYF
V gene: TRBV6-5; J gene: TRBJ1-2; CDR3 protein: CASSPQGLYGYTF
V gene: TRBV7-3; J gene: TRBJ2-5; CDR3 protein: CASSPYPWGGQETQYF
V gene: TRBV7-2; J gene: TRBJ2-1; CDR3 protein: CASSTGLAGSGYEQFF
V gene: TRBV7-9; J gene: TRBJ2-7; CDR3 protein: CASSSGTGTSGRPYEQYF
V gene: TRBV28; J gene: TRBJ1-2; CDR3 protein: CATTVVEGISGYTF
V gene: TRBV5-1; J gene: TRBJ2-7; CDR3 protein: CASSLVAGAVYEQYF
V gene: TRBV5-1; J gene: TRBJ1-2; CDR3 protein: CASSLDGGQLYGYTF
V gene: TRBV9; J gene: TRBJ2-1; CDR3 protein: CASSVELESYNEQFF
V gene: TRBV15; J gene: TRBJ1-1; CDR3 protein: CATSRDLAGNTEAFF
V gene: TRBV3-1/TRBV3-2; J gene: TRBJ1-3; CDR3 protein: CASSPSSGNTIYF
V gene: TRBV6-6; J gene: TRBJ2-7; CDR3 protein: CASSYRQGAIEQYF
V gene: TRBV5-6; J gene: TRBJ2-3; CDR3 protein: CASSLRQPRTDTQYF
V gene: TRBV7-9; J gene: TRBJ2-1; CDR3 protein: CASSFQAGGLSEQFF
V gene: TRBV7-9; J gene: TRBJ2-1; CDR3 protein: CASSLKLGGDSLSYNEQFF
V gene: TRBV10-2; J gene: TRBJ1-4; CDR3 protein: CASSDGRSRGQLFF
V gene: TRBV5-6; J gene: TRBJ1-1; CDR3 protein: CASSLFQGGTEAFF
V gene: TRBV28; J gene: TRBJ2-2; CDR3 protein: CASSLQGAGELFF
V gene: TRBV19; J gene: TRBJ2-3; CDR3 protein: CASSTRGLAGGTSTDTQYF